This record covers a single TCR beta chain. The antigen remains unidentified. 13 Jbeta primers and 60 Vbeta primers were used for the PCR. Sequencing used immunoSEQ multiplex PCR; TCRdb keeps in-frame clones, though not all of them. Altogether roughly 110,000 clones are present, roughly 74% being singletons, with the ten largest covering about 2.3%. This entry belongs to a study of cytomegalovirus exposure and HLA in healthy donors. Study results and caveats: TCR beta V segments were, for the most part, productive about 87% or about 30% of the time in an earlier analysis.

Germline CDR1 is LNHDA and CDR2 is SQIVND (reference sequence). This CDR3 contains 13 residues. Trimming cost V 4 bases and J 3 bases, with 9 bases left between them. The chain links TRBV19 to TRBJ1-1; no reliable D call. The receptor was isolated from a man in his forties in good health and CMV-seronegative. The specimen sequenced was PBMCs. The CDR3 nucleotides read TGTGCCAGTAGTACCTCCACGGACACTGAAGCTTTCTTT. Translated, it gives CASSTSTDTEAFF.